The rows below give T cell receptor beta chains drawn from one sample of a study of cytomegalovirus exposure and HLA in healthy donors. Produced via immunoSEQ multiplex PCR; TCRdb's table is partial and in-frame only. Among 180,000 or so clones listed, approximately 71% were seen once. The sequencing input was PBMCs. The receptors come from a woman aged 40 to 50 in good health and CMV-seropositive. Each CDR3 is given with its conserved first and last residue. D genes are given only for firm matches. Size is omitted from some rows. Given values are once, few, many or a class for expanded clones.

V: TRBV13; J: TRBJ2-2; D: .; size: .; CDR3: CASSLGWRGATGELFF; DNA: TGTGCCAGCAGCTTGGGTTGGAGGGGTGCCACCGGGGAGCTGTTTTTT
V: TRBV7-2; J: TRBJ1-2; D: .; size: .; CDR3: CASSSTAGAVYGYTF; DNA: TGTGCCAGCAGCTCCACAGCAGGGGCGGTCTATGGCTACACCTTC
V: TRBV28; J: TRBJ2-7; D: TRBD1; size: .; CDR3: CASSFRQGGSYEQYF; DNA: TGTGCCAGCAGTTTCAGACAGGGGGGCTCCTACGAGCAGTACTTC
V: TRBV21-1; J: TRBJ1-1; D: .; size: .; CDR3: CASSSAQGWAFF; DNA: TGTGCCAGCAGTAGTGCACAGGGGTGGGCTTTCTTT
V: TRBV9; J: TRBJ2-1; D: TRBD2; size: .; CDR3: CASSVGLAGGYDEQFF; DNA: TGTGCCAGCAGCGTGGGACTAGCGGGAGGTTACGATGAGCAGTTCTTC
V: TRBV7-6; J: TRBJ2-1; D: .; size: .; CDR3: CASSPGGWDGDEQFF; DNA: TGTGCCAGCAGCCCCGGAGGGTGGGATGGGGATGAGCAGTTCTTC
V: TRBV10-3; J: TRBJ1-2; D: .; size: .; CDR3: CAISGEVTSSRYGYTF; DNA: TGTGCCATCAGTGGGGAGGTGACATCTTCTCGCTATGGCTACACCTTC
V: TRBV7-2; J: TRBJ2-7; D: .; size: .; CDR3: CASSPMGQPSLEQYF; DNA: TGTGCCAGCAGCCCCATGGGGCAGCCCTCCTTGGAGCAGTACTTC
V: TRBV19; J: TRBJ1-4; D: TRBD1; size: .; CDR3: CASSIDVGTGVANEKLFF; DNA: TGTGCCAGTAGTATAGATGTCGGGACAGGGGTGGCTAATGAAAAACTGTTTTTT
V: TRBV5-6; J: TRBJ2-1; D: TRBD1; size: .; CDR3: CASSFSQGAGDEQFF; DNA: TGTGCCAGCAGCTTCTCCCAGGGGGCGGGCGATGAGCAGTTCTTC
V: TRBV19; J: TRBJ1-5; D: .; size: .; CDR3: CASSVAPNGQPQHF; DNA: TGTGCCAGTAGTGTCGCCCCGAACGGTCAGCCCCAGCATTTT
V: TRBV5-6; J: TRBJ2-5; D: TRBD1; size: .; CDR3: CASSLVGDRQETQYF; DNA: TGTGCCAGCAGCTTGGTAGGGGACAGACAAGAGACCCAGTACTTC
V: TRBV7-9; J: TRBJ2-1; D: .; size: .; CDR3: CASSFPRLDEQFF; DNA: TGTGCCAGCAGCTTTCCCAGGTTGGATGAGCAGTTCTTC
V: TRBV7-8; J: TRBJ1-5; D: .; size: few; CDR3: CASSKGRTGEPQHF; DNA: TGTGCCAGCAGTAAGGGCAGGACGGGAGAGCCCCAGCATTTT
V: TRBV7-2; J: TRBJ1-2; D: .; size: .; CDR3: CASSHSGNYGYTF; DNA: TGTGCCAGCAGCCATTCAGGGAACTATGGCTACACCTTC
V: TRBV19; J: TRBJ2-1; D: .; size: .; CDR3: CASSIARGGSYNEQFF; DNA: TGTGCCAGTAGTATAGCGCGGGGAGGATCCTACAATGAGCAGTTCTTC
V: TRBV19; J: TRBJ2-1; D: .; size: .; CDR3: CATDQGREYDEQFF; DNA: TGTGCCACCGATCAAGGGCGGGAATACGATGAGCAGTTCTTC
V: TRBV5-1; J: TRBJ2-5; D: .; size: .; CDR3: CASSLAGDETQYF; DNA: TGCGCCAGCAGCTTAGCGGGTGATGAGACCCAGTACTTC
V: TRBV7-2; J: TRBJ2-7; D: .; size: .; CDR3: CASSLVAGPYEQYF; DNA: TGTGCCAGCAGCTTAGTTGCGGGACCCTACGAGCAGTACTTC
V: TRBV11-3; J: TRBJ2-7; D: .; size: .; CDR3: CASSYGGSRGEQYF; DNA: TGTGCCAGCAGCTACGGGGGTAGTCGGGGTGAGCAGTACTTC
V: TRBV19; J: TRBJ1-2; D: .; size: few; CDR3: CASAPHEETAYGYTF; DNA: TGTGCCAGTGCCCCACACGAAGAGACTGCCTATGGCTACACCTTC
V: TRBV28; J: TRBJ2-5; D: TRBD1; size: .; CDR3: CASSSPGGTETQYF; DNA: TGTGCCAGCAGTTCTCCAGGGGGTACGGAGACCCAGTACTTC
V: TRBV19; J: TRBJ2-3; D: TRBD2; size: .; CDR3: CASSIGGSSTDTQYF; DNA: TGTGCCAGTAGTATAGGCGGGAGTAGCACAGATACGCAGTATTTT